The clone carrying this TCR beta chain was counted only a few times. Its antigen is not identified. The TCR beta cDNA libraries carried unique molecular identifiers. It was from about 0.98 to 11 million T cells that some 500,000 cDNA molecules came. Via MiXCR, TCRdb re-called the PCR reads, giving one row per CDR3 protein. This table has about 770,000 distinct CDR3 sequences, 46% appearing once. Trimming cost V 4 bases and J 6 bases, with 13 bases left between them. Germline-derived CDR1 and CDR2 are LGHNA and YSLEER. The CDR3 consists of 13 residues. These data are taken from a study of post-analysis software for immune sequencing data. Study details: Several disease courses (relapsing-remitting, secondary progressive and progressive-relapsing) of multiple sclerosis were included.

Findings of the study overall: Controls had significantly higher normalized Chao1 diversity than multiple sclerosis patients. Samples from one preparation batch, clustered by F measure, grouped strongly together. Compared with controls, patients had more of about 5 TRBV segments, including TRBV5-6, TRBV5-1 and TRBV20-1.

This chain links TRBV4-3 with TRBJ2-7; TRBD1 is a possible D gene (6 bases). This receptor was taken from a girl between 5 and 17 years old with multiple sclerosis. Sequences were obtained from blood. CDR3 nucleotides: TGCGCCAGCAGCCCGACCACAGGGCTCGAGCAGTACTTC. As protein: CASSPTTGLEQYF.